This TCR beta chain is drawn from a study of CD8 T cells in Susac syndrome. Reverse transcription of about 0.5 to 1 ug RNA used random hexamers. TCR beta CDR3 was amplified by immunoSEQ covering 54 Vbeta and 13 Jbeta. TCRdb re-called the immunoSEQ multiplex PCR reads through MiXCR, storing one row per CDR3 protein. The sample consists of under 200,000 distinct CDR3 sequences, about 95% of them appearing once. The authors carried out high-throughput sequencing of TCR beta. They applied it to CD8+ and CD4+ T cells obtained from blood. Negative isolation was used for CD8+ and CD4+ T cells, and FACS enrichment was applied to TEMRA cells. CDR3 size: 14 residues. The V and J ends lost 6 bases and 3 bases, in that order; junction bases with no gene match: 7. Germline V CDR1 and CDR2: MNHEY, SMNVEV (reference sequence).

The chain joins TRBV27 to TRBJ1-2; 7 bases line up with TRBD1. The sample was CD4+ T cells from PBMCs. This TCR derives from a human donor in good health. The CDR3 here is CASSRQGGHYGYTF. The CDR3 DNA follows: TGTGCCAGCAGCCGACAGGGCGGGCACTATGGCTACACCTTC.